Listed below are T cell receptor beta chains from one sample, sequenced in a study of blood T cell repertoires in COVID-19. Assay: immunoSEQ multiplex PCR; the TCRdb copy retains only in-frame clones and omits some. The data contain about 160,000 clones, approximately 82% of them singletons. Material for sequencing was peripheral blood. The source of these receptors is a woman aged 40-49 years with COVID-19, enrolled during active disease. Both conserved end residues are part of each CDR3. A D gene is named only where the DNA matches it firmly. Clone size, where shown, is once, few, many, or a class for clones that have expanded.

J,D,V,size,CDR3,DNA
TRBJ2-5,TRBD2,TRBV29-1,few,CSGEGLGETQYF,TGCAGCGGGGAGGGCCTGGGAGAGACCCAGTACTTC
TRBJ2-3,TRBD2,TRBV7-8,-,CASSLGGLRVGNTQYF,TGTGCCAGCAGCTTAGGGGGACTAAGGGTTGGGAATACGCAGTATTTT
TRBJ2-5,-,TRBV18,-,CASSSGLQETQYF,TGTGCCAGCTCATCAGGACTACAAGAGACCCAGTACTTC
TRBJ2-2,TRBD2,TRBV15,-,CATSRDQAGTTTGELFF,TGTGCCACCAGCAGAGACCAAGCGGGGACTACCACCGGGGAGCTGTTTTTT
TRBJ2-2,-,TRBV24-1,-,CATSDFASSTGELFF,TGTGCCACCAGTGATTTCGCTAGCTCCACCGGGGAGCTGTTTTTT
TRBJ2-3,TRBD2,TRBV15,-,CATSRLAEATDTQYF,TGTGCCACCAGCAGACTAGCGGAGGCCACAGATACGCAGTATTTT
TRBJ2-1,-,TRBV14,-,CASSSRLGVGYNEQFF,TGTGCCAGCAGCTCCCGACTAGGCGTGGGTTACAATGAGCAGTTCTTC
TRBJ1-3,TRBD1,TRBV6-5,-,CASSATGVFGNTIYF,TGTGCCAGCAGCGCTACAGGGGTTTTTGGAAACACCATATATTTT
TRBJ1-4,TRBD1,TRBV5-1,-,CASSGTGAINEKLFF,TGCGCCAGCAGCGGTACAGGGGCGATTAATGAAAAACTGTTTTTT
TRBJ2-1,TRBD2,TRBV6-4,-,CASSDSAGVGNEQFF,TGTGCCAGCAGTGACTCGGCGGGAGTAGGGAATGAGCAGTTCTTC
TRBJ1-3,-,TRBV7-6,many,CASSSPETDSGNTIYF,TGTGCCAGCAGCTCCCCGGAGACTGACTCTGGAAACACCATATATTTT
TRBJ2-3,TRBD2,TRBV5-6,-,CATSGLADTDTQYF,TGTGCCACCTCGGGACTAGCGGACACAGATACGCAGTATTTT
TRBJ1-5,-,TRBV27,-,CATKGQNSNQPQHF,TGTGCCACCAAGGGGCAGAATAGCAATCAGCCCCAGCATTTT
TRBJ2-1,TRBD2,TRBV5-1,-,CASSLEGLAVNEQFF,TGCGCCAGCAGCTTGGAGGGACTAGCGGTTAATGAGCAGTTCTTC
TRBJ1-3,-,TRBV4-2,-,CASSHPTRVGGNTIYF,TGTGCCAGCAGCCACCCGACCAGGGTTGGTGGAAACACCATATATTTT
TRBJ2-1,-,TRBV27,-,CASPGPPVMKNEQFF,TGTGCCAGTCCGGGTCCTCCTGTGATGAAGAATGAGCAGTTCTTC
TRBJ2-7,TRBD1,TRBV30,-,CAWRSPGTGYEQYF,TGTGCCTGGAGGAGTCCCGGGACAGGGTACGAGCAGTACTTC
TRBJ2-2,TRBD2,TRBV19,-,CASSSRAGSPNTGELFF,TGTGCCAGTAGTTCCCGAGCGGGGTCCCCAAACACCGGGGAGCTGTTTTTT
TRBJ2-3,-,TRBV24-1,-,CATSDLLGDTQYF,TGTGCCACCAGTGATTTGCTCGGGGATACGCAGTATTTT
TRBJ2-1,TRBD2,TRBV6-2/TRBV6-3,-,CASSLGTSGRAGYNEQFF,TGTGCCAGCAGCCTCGGGACTAGCGGGAGGGCCGGGTACAATGAGCAGTTCTTC
TRBJ2-7,TRBD1,TRBV7-9,-,CASSIYRGQVDEQYF,TGTGCCAGCAGCATATACAGGGGGCAGGTAGATGAGCAGTACTTC
TRBJ2-5,TRBD1,TRBV5-6,-,CASSAQGQGVIGETQYF,TGTGCCAGCAGCGCGCAAGGACAGGGGGTTATAGGGGAGACCCAGTACTTC
TRBJ2-3,-,TRBV20-1,-,CSASQADTQYF,TGCAGTGCTAGTCAGGCAGATACGCAGTATTTT
TRBJ2-7,TRBD1,TRBV3-1/TRBV3-2,-,CASSQERPGQGAYEQYF,TGTGCCAGCAGCCAAGAACGACCGGGACAGGGGGCCTACGAGCAGTACTTC
TRBJ1-2,-,TRBV6-5,-,CASSYHRDGGYTF,TGTGCCAGCAGTTACCACAGGGATGGCGGCTACACCTTC
TRBJ1-5,-,TRBV2,-,CASTPEYSNQPQHF,TGTGCCAGCACCCCCGAGTATAGCAATCAGCCCCAGCATTTT
TRBJ1-1,TRBD1,TRBV19,-,CASRDRVNTEAFF,TGTGCCAGTAGGGACAGGGTGAACACTGAAGCTTTCTTT
TRBJ2-1,-,TRBV6-5,-,CASSTGTREQFF,TGTGCCAGCAGTACCGGGACAAGAGAGCAGTTCTTC
TRBJ2-5,-,TRBV14,-,CASSHQDFQETQYF,TGTGCCAGCAGCCACCAGGACTTTCAAGAGACCCAGTACTTC
TRBJ2-7,-,TRBV28,once,CASRGTGTYEQYF,TGTGCCAGCAGGGGTACAGGGACCTACGAGCAGTACTTC
TRBJ2-1,TRBD2,TRBV5-1,-,CATGLAGGGEQFF,TGCGCCACCGGACTAGCGGGAGGGGGTGAGCAGTTCTTC
TRBJ2-5,TRBD1,TRBV10-3,-,CAISESGTEETQYF,TGTGCCATCAGTGAGTCCGGGACAGAAGAGACCCAGTACTTC
TRBJ1-1,-,TRBV29-1,-,CSVVSSPEAFF,TGCAGCGTTGTCTCTTCCCCTGAAGCTTTCTTT
TRBJ2-3,TRBD1,TRBV7-7,once,CAGSNIRDRSTDTQYF,TGTGCTGGCAGCAACATCCGGGACAGGAGCACAGATACGCAGTATTTT
TRBJ2-5,TRBD1,TRBV5-1,few,CASSPGTGRAETQYF,TGCGCCAGCAGCCCTGGGACAGGGCGGGCGGAGACCCAGTACTTC
TRBJ1-4,-,TRBV6-2/TRBV6-3,-,CASNPLWTATNEKLFF,TGTGCCAGCAACCCGCTCTGGACAGCAACTAATGAAAAACTGTTTTTT
TRBJ2-7,TRBD2,TRBV6-1,few,CASSEAPLLPTSPGYEQYF,TGTGCCAGCAGTGAAGCGCCCCTACTCCCGACTAGCCCAGGATACGAGCAGTACTTC
TRBJ2-2,-,TRBV2,-,CATDSGGGGTGELFF,TGTGCCACCGACTCCGGGGGTGGGGGCACCGGGGAGCTGTTTTTT
TRBJ2-3,TRBD2,TRBV11-3,-,CASSFGGNGDTQYF,TGTGCCAGCAGTTTCGGGGGGAACGGGGATACGCAGTATTTT
TRBJ1-2,-,TRBV10-2,-,CASRAGGDGYTF,TGCGCCAGCAGGGCCGGGGGAGATGGCTACACCTTC
TRBJ1-3,-,TRBV5-8,-,CASTPVPGNTIYF,TGTGCCAGCACCCCTGTTCCTGGAAACACCATATATTTT
TRBJ2-1,TRBD2,TRBV6-1,many,CASSEALRWAGVDNEQFF,TGTGCCAGCAGTGAAGCGCTTCGTTGGGCGGGAGTGGACAATGAGCAGTTCTTC
TRBJ2-1,TRBD2,TRBV2,-,CASRTSDNEQFF,TGTGCCAGCAGAACTAGCGATAATGAGCAGTTCTTC
TRBJ2-2,TRBD1,TRBV29-1,-,CSAGTTGFAGELFF,TGCAGCGCCGGCACGACAGGGTTTGCCGGGGAGCTGTTTTTT
TRBJ2-3,TRBD1,TRBV11-2,few,CASSLNAAGGEPDTQYF,TGTGCCAGCAGCTTAAATGCCGCAGGGGGCGAGCCAGATACGCAGTATTTT
TRBJ2-3,-,TRBV7-9,-,CASSITTSSTDTQYF,TGTGCCAGCAGCATAACAACCTCTAGCACAGATACGCAGTATTTT
TRBJ2-7,-,TRBV5-4,-,CASSRQGYEQYF,TGTGCCAGCAGCAGGCAGGGTTACGAGCAGTACTTC